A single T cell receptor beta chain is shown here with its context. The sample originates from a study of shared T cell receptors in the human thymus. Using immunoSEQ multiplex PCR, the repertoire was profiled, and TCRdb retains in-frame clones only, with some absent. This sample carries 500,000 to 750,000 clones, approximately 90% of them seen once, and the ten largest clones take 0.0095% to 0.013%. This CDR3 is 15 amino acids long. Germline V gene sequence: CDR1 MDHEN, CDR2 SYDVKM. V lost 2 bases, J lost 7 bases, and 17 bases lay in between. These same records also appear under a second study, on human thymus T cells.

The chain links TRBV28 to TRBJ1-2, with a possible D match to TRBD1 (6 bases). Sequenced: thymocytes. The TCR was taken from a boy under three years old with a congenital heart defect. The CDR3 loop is CASSLGTIPISGYTF. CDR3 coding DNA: TGTGCCAGCAGTTTAGGGACAATCCCCATCTCTGGCTACACCTTC.